This T cell receptor beta chain was identified during a study of cytomegalovirus exposure and HLA in healthy donors. Study at large: Among the approximately 430 donors who were genotyped, about 80% fell in the genetic ancestry cluster that is associated with self-reported Caucasian donors.

The primer mix had 60 Vbeta and 13 Jbeta primers. Profiling relied on immunoSEQ multiplex PCR, and the TCRdb table lists in-frame clones only, not all of them. The sample comprises fewer than 200,000 clones, approximately 77% of which are singletons, and roughly 3.2% rests with the top ten. Study-wide findings and caveats: For TCR beta chains, V- and J-gene trimming was later linked to a missense DCLRE1C variant.

Details on this clone: Its specificity is not known.

Germline-derived CDR1 and CDR2 are SGHTA and FQGNSA. Trimming left V 1 base short and J 11 bases short, with 14 bases between. This CDR3 is built from 13 residues. The rearrangement links TRBV7-2 to TRBJ1-1; D is perhaps TRBD1 (5 bases). The clonotype comes from a man aged 35-49 years in good health and CMV-seropositive. Sequencing was carried out using PBMCs. The CDR3 region has the DNA TGTGCCAGCAGCTTAGGGGGGGGGAGCTGGGCTTTCTTT. Translating gives CASSLGGGSWAFF.